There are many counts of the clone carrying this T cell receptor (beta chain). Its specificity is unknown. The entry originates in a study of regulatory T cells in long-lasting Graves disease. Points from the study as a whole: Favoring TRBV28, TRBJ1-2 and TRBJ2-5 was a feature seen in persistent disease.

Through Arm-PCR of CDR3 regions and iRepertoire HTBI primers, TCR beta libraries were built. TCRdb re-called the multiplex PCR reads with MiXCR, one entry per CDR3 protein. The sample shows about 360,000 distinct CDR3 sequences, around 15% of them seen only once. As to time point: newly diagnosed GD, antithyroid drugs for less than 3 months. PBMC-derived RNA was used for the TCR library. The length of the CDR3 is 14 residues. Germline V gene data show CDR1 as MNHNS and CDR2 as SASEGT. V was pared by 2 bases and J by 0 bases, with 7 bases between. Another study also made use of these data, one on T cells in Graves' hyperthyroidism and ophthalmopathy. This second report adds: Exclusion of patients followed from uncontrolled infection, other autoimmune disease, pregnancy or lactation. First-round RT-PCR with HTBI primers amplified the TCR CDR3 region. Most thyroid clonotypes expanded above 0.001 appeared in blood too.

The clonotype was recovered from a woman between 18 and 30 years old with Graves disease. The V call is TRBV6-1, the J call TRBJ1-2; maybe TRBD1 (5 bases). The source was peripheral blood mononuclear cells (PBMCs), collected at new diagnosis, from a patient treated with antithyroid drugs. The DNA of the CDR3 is TGTGCCAGCAGTGAACTGGGGGCTAACTATGGCTACACCTTC. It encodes CASSELGANYGYTF.